The entry below gives a single T cell receptor beta chain sequence along with its context. The data derive from a study of blood T cell repertoires in COVID-19. Study in general: There were acute and convalescent COVID-19 samples, and they came from the United States, Italy and Spain.

Trimming shortened V by 7 bases and J by 2 bases, and 12 bases separated the two germline ends. The CDR3 runs 14 residues. Germline lookup yields CDR1 SGHAT and CDR2 FQNNGV. The data were produced by immunoSEQ multiplex PCR, yet TCRdb's version contains in-frame clones alone and is incomplete. The sample consists of over 90,000 clones, more than 70% of them appearing once. The chain links TRBV11-2 to TRBJ2-1, with D maybe TRBD1 (6 bases). Sequenced sample: peripheral blood. This clonotype originated in a human donor in a cohort sampled during active COVID-19. The CDR3 DNA sequence: TGTGCCAGCACCCGGGACAATACCTACAATGAGCAGTTCTTC. It codes for CASTRDNTYNEQFF. Based on the CDR3 plus reference TRBV11-2 and TRBJ2-1, the full variable domain is EAGVAQSPRYKIIEKRQSVAFWCNPISGHATLYWYQQILGQGPKLLIQFQNNGVVDDSQLPKDRFSAERLKGVDSTLKIQPAKLEDSAVYLCASTRDNTYNEQFFGPGTRLTVL.